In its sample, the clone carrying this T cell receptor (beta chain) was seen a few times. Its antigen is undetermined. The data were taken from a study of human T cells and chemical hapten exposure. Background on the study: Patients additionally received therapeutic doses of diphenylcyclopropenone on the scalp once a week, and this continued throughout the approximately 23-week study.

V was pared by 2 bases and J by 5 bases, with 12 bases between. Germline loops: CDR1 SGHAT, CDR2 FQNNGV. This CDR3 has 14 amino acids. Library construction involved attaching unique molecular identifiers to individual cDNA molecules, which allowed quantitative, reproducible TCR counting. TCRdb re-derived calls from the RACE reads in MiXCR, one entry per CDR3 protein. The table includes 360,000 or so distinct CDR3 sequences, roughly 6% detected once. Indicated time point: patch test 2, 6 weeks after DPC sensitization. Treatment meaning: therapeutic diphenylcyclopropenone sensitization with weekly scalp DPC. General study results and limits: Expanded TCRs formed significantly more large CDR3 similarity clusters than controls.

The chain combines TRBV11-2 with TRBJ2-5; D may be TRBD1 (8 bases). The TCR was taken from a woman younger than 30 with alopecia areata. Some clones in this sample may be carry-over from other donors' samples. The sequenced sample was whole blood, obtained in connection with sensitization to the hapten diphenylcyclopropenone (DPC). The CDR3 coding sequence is TGTGCCAGCAGCTTAACAGGGGGGGCCGAGACCCAGTACTTC. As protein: CASSLTGGAETQYF.